This T cell receptor (beta chain) was sequenced during a study of naive and memory T cell subsets. Worth noting for this clonotype: As yet, its antigen is unknown.

The CDR3 loop spans 13 amino acids. With 4 bases removed from V and 7 bases from J, the gap between germline ends came to 12 bases. Germline assignment: CDR1 MGHDK and CDR2 SYGVNS. Findings and limits, study-wide: Naive repertoires, especially CD8, held a few larger clonotypes, possibly memory cells re-expressing CD45RA. Naive and memory subsets had different power law exponents for TCR abundance.

Two oligonucleotides, mixed equimolar, formed the beta constant-region primer covering TRBC1 and TRBC2. Four rounds of PCR amplified the ligated cDNA using nested alpha and beta constant-region primers plus SP2. A 12-nucleotide UMI and the SP2 primer were added to the cDNA 3' end by oligonucleotide ligation. MiXCR was run by TCRdb on the UMI-ligation and nested PCR reads, yielding one entry per CDR3 protein. The repertoire holds 98,000 or so distinct CDR3 sequences, with about 14% as singletons. The TCR comes from a human donor in good health. V and J are TRBV25-1 and TRBJ2-3; no reliable D call. Sequencing was carried out using naive CD8+ T cells from blood. CDR3 in DNA: TGTGCCAGCAGTGCCCCCCTAGAACATACGCAGTATTTT. Translating gives CASSAPLEHTQYF.